A selection of T cell receptor beta chains follows, all from one sample in a study of cytomegalovirus exposure and HLA in healthy donors. Only in-frame clones appear in the TCRdb table, and some are missing; sequencing was by immunoSEQ multiplex PCR. The sample lists around 92,000 clones, more than 60% occurring once. Material: PBMCs. These receptors originate from a man aged 60-69 years in good health and CMV-seropositive. Each CDR3 is given with its conserved first and last residue. A D gene is named only where the DNA matches it firmly. Size tells how often a clone was seen (once, few, many) or the class of an expanded clone, and some rows leave it out.

D: TRBD1
V: TRBV30
J: TRBJ2-7
size: -
DNA: TGTGCCTGGAGTAGGGACAGGGCCACCGAGCAGTACTTC
CDR3: CAWSRDRATEQYF

D: TRBD1
V: TRBV4-2
J: TRBJ2-7
size: -
DNA: TGTGCCAGCAGCCAAGACCGGACAGGGAACGAGCAGTACTTC
CDR3: CASSQDRTGNEQYF

D: -
V: TRBV27
J: TRBJ2-7
size: -
DNA: TGTGCCAGCAGTTTTCGTGGGCCTTCCTACGAGCAGTACTTC
CDR3: CASSFRGPSYEQYF

D: -
V: TRBV5-1
J: TRBJ1-2
size: -
DNA: TGCGCCAGCAGCTTGGAAGGGGCCGGGGGGCTTAATGGCTACACCTTC
CDR3: CASSLEGAGGLNGYTF

D: -
V: TRBV10-2
J: TRBJ2-7
size: once
DNA: TGCGCCAGCAGTGCTGGGCTTCAAGGCCGGTACTTC
CDR3: CASSAGLQGRYF

D: -
V: TRBV6-1
J: TRBJ2-1
size: -
DNA: TGTGCCAGCAGTGATAGGGCGGGGCCAAGGATGGCGCAGTTCTTC
CDR3: CASSDRAGPRMAQFF

D: TRBD1
V: TRBV25-1
J: TRBJ2-5
size: -
DNA: TGTGCCAGCAGTATCCGGACAGGGACGCTACAAGAGACCCAGTACTTC
CDR3: CASSIRTGTLQETQYF

D: -
V: TRBV28
J: TRBJ1-5
size: -
DNA: TGTGCCAGCAGTTTACGGACAGCCCATAGCAATCAGCCCCAGCATTTT
CDR3: CASSLRTAHSNQPQHF

D: TRBD2
V: TRBV27
J: TRBJ2-3
size: -
DNA: TGTGCCAGCAGTCCTCTAGCGGGGGGAGATACGCAGTATTTT
CDR3: CASSPLAGGDTQYF

D: -
V: TRBV4-1
J: TRBJ1-1
size: few
DNA: TGCGCCAGCAGCCAAGAAAGGAGAACTGAAGCTTTCTTT
CDR3: CASSQERRTEAFF

D: -
V: TRBV7-3
J: TRBJ2-2
size: -
DNA: TGTGCCAGCAGCTTATTTAGCGGTGGCACCGGGGAGCTGTTTTTT
CDR3: CASSLFSGGTGELFF

D: -
V: TRBV15
J: TRBJ2-3
size: -
DNA: TGTGCCACCAGCAGAGCTGGGCGGGGGCCGAGCACAGATACGCAGTATTTT
CDR3: CATSRAGRGPSTDTQYF

D: -
V: TRBV6-5
J: TRBJ2-7
size: -
DNA: TGTGCCAGCAGTTACGTCCACAACCGCGAGCAGTACTTC
CDR3: CASSYVHNREQYF

D: TRBD1
V: TRBV6-5
J: TRBJ2-5
size: -
DNA: TGTGCCAGCGGGAAGACAGGGGGTGGCCAAGAGACCCAGTACTTC
CDR3: CASGKTGGGQETQYF

D: TRBD2
V: TRBV19
J: TRBJ2-3
size: -
DNA: TGTGCCAGTAGTATTGTCGGGGGGAGACCTAGCACAGATACGCAGTATTTT
CDR3: CASSIVGGRPSTDTQYF

D: TRBD1
V: TRBV5-1
J: TRBJ2-7
size: -
DNA: TGCGCCAGCAGCGTGTCAGGGGGAGACTACGAGCAGTACTTC
CDR3: CASSVSGGDYEQYF

D: -
V: TRBV5-4
J: TRBJ2-7
size: -
DNA: TGTGCCAGCAGCCCGCGGCCCAGCGGCGAGCAGTACTTC
CDR3: CASSPRPSGEQYF

D: -
V: TRBV11-2
J: TRBJ2-1
size: -
DNA: TGTGCCAGCAGCGAGGCTTGGAGTACCTACAATGAGCAGTTCTTC
CDR3: CASSEAWSTYNEQFF

D: -
V: TRBV11-2
J: TRBJ2-3
size: few
DNA: TGTGCCAGCAGCTTAGGCCAGGATACGCAGTATTTT
CDR3: CASSLGQDTQYF

D: TRBD2
V: TRBV7-2
J: TRBJ2-3
size: -
DNA: TGTGCCAGCAGCTTCGGACTAGGGATTATCGCAGATACGCAGTATTTT
CDR3: CASSFGLGIIADTQYF

D: -
V: TRBV13
J: TRBJ2-2
size: -
DNA: TGTGCCAGCAGCTCGGGGGTTGGGGAGCTGTTTTTT
CDR3: CASSSGVGELFF

D: TRBD2
V: TRBV9
J: TRBJ2-5
size: -
DNA: TGTGCCAGCAGCGTAGGGGTAGCGGGGGGACAAGAGACCCAGTACTTC
CDR3: CASSVGVAGGQETQYF

D: -
V: TRBV5-6
J: TRBJ2-5
size: -
DNA: TGTGCCAGCAACCCGCTAGGGAGGTTCCAAGAGACCCAGTACTTC
CDR3: CASNPLGRFQETQYF

D: -
V: TRBV7-6
J: TRBJ2-3
size: -
DNA: TGTGCCAGCAGCTTAGGGGTTAGCGTCGGGGCAGATACGCAGTATTTT
CDR3: CASSLGVSVGADTQYF

D: -
V: TRBV6-6
J: TRBJ2-2
size: -
DNA: TGTGCCAGCAGTTACGCCCGCACAGAGAGGGCCGGGGAGCTGTTTTTT
CDR3: CASSYARTERAGELFF

D: -
V: TRBV7-6
J: TRBJ2-5
size: -
DNA: TGTGCCAGCAGCTTAGCCCCCGGGGAGACCCAGTACTTC
CDR3: CASSLAPGETQYF

D: -
V: TRBV5-8
J: TRBJ2-3
size: -
DNA: TGTGCCAGCAGCTTGGTTGGGGGCGCTGGGGGCACAGATACGCAGTATTTT
CDR3: CASSLVGGAGGTDTQYF

D: TRBD2
V: TRBV7-2
J: TRBJ2-7
size: once
DNA: TGTGCCAGCAGCTCCCGGCGGGGGGCGTTATACGAGCAGTACTTC
CDR3: CASSSRRGALYEQYF

D: -
V: TRBV4-3
J: TRBJ2-2
size: -
DNA: TGCGCCAGCAGCCAAAGTTTGGCTGGGCTCATGGGGGAGCTGTTTTTT
CDR3: CASSQSLAGLMGELFF

D: TRBD2
V: TRBV12-5
J: TRBJ2-5
size: -
DNA: TGTGCTAGTGGTTTGGCGGGCGGGGGGGCTCTCCAGACCCAGTACTTC
CDR3: CASGLAGGGALQTQYF

D: TRBD1
V: TRBV2
J: TRBJ1-4
size: -
DNA: TGTGCCAGCAGGGACAGGGTTGGGTATGAAAAACTGTTTTTT
CDR3: CASRDRVGYEKLFF

D: TRBD1
V: TRBV6-1
J: TRBJ1-5
size: -
DNA: TGTGCCAGCAGTGATACTCAGGGGGCATCGAATCAGCCCCAGCATTTT
CDR3: CASSDTQGASNQPQHF

D: TRBD1
V: TRBV13
J: TRBJ2-7
size: -
DNA: TGTGCCAGCAGCTCGGGACAGGGAAACTACGAGCAGTACTTC
CDR3: CASSSGQGNYEQYF

D: -
V: TRBV5-4
J: TRBJ1-2
size: few
DNA: TGTGCCAGCAGCTCCAGGGGAAACTATGGCTACACCTTC
CDR3: CASSSRGNYGYTF

D: TRBD1
V: TRBV6-5
J: TRBJ2-3
size: -
DNA: TGTGCCAGCAGTTTCAGCGGACAGGCGACGCAGTATTTT
CDR3: CASSFSGQATQYF

D: -
V: TRBV5-3
J: TRBJ1-5
size: -
DNA: TGTGCCAGAAGCTTTAACCTAAATCAGCCCCAGCATTTT
CDR3: CARSFNLNQPQHF

D: TRBD1
V: TRBV14
J: TRBJ2-2
size: -
DNA: TGTGCCAGCAGCCAAGTAGGCACAGAACCACCAGGACAGGGGGGGACCGGGGAGCTGTTTTTT
CDR3: CASSQVGTEPPGQGGTGELFF

D: TRBD1
V: TRBV5-1
J: TRBJ2-1
size: -
DNA: TGCGCCAGCAGTTATACCGGGACAGGGCTCGTCAATGAGCAGTTCTTC
CDR3: CASSYTGTGLVNEQFF

D: -
V: TRBV4-2
J: TRBJ1-5
size: once
DNA: TGTGCCAGCAGCCAGGGGGGGGAGCATCAGCCCCAGCATTTT
CDR3: CASSQGGEHQPQHF

D: TRBD1
V: TRBV5-4
J: TRBJ1-2
size: -
DNA: TGTGCCAGCAGCAATGGACAGGCCTATGGCTACACCTTC
CDR3: CASSNGQAYGYTF

D: TRBD1
V: TRBV5-6
J: TRBJ2-3
size: -
DNA: TGTGCCAGCAGCTTAGGGGACAGGTACACAGATACGCAGTATTTT
CDR3: CASSLGDRYTDTQYF

D: -
V: TRBV19
J: TRBJ2-7
size: -
DNA: TGTGCCAGCAGGGAAGTCGGAGCGGGCGAGCAGTACTTC
CDR3: CASREVGAGEQYF

D: -
V: TRBV5-8
J: TRBJ1-3
size: -
DNA: TGTGCCAGCAGCCCCGGTGGCGGCCGGGACACCATATATTTT
CDR3: CASSPGGGRDTIYF

D: -
V: TRBV4-3
J: TRBJ1-5
size: few
DNA: TGCGCCAGCAGCCAAGCAAGAGCTCAGCCCCAGCATTTT
CDR3: CASSQARAQPQHF

D: -
V: TRBV9
J: TRBJ2-1
size: -
DNA: TGTGCCAGCAGCCCTCCGGAGTCCCACGGTGAGCAGTTCTTC
CDR3: CASSPPESHGEQFF

D: TRBD2
V: TRBV5-4
J: TRBJ2-1
size: -
DNA: TGTGCCAGCAGGCCAGCGGGGGTCACCTACAATGAGCAGTTCTTC
CDR3: CASRPAGVTYNEQFF

D: -
V: TRBV5-1
J: TRBJ1-2
size: -
DNA: TGCGCCAGCAGCTTGGATTGGGAGAACTATGGCTACACCTTC
CDR3: CASSLDWENYGYTF

D: TRBD1
V: TRBV19
J: TRBJ2-7
size: -
DNA: TGTGCCAGTGGGGACAGAACCTACGAGCAGTACTTC
CDR3: CASGDRTYEQYF

D: -
V: TRBV29-1
J: TRBJ2-3
size: -
DNA: TGCAGCGTTCCGGGACACCAACGTTGGGATACGCAGTATTTT
CDR3: CSVPGHQRWDTQYF

D: TRBD2
V: TRBV19
J: TRBJ2-1
size: -
DNA: TGTGCCAGTAGTTGGGTAGCGGGGGGGCAGAATGAGCAGTTCTTC
CDR3: CASSWVAGGQNEQFF

D: -
V: TRBV2
J: TRBJ1-5
size: -
DNA: TGTGCCAGCAGTGAAGGAGGGGGGGCGTATCAGCCCCAGCATTTT
CDR3: CASSEGGGAYQPQHF

D: TRBD2
V: TRBV5-6
J: TRBJ2-2
size: -
DNA: TGTGCCAGCAGCCTACTAGCGGGGAGTACCGGGGAGCTGTTTTTT
CDR3: CASSLLAGSTGELFF

D: TRBD1
V: TRBV5-1
J: TRBJ2-7
size: -
DNA: TGCGCCAGCAGCTTCCGACAGGGCTACGAGCAGTACTTC
CDR3: CASSFRQGYEQYF